A selection of T cell receptor beta chains follows, all from one sample in a study of early T cells in non-severe SARS-CoV-2 infection. TCRdb re-derived calls from the 5' RACE reads in MiXCR, one entry per CDR3 protein. Among 35,000 or so distinct CDR3 sequences, 5% were seen once, and the ten largest hold approximately 14%. Sequencing input: whole blood. The receptors were sampled from an adult who was a healthcare worker with PCR-confirmed SARS-CoV-2 infection or an uninfected control (not recorded which). Both conserved end residues are part of each CDR3. The D gene is left open where the match is weak. Part of the rows lack a size; the others show once, few, many or a class for expanded clones.

J | size | V | D | CDR3 | DNA
TRBJ1-2 | few | TRBV10-3 | TRBD1 | CAISWDRESYGYTF | TGTGCCATCAGTTGGGACAGGGAATCCTATGGCTACACCTTC
TRBJ1-1 | . | TRBV7-9 | . | CASSIRDNPNTEAFF | TGTGCCAGCAGCATACGGGACAACCCGAACACTGAAGCTTTCTTT
TRBJ2-7 | few | TRBV7-9 | . | CASSPDWRGGYEQYF | TGTGCCAGCAGCCCGGATTGGCGGGGAGGCTACGAGCAGTACTTC
TRBJ2-5 | . | TRBV28 | . | CASGLALGTQYF | TGTGCCAGCGGTCTAGCACTAGGGACCCAGTACTTC
TRBJ2-2 | . | TRBV30 | TRBD1 | CAWSRDRESGELFF | TGTGCCTGGAGTCGGGACAGGGAATCCGGGGAGCTGTTTTTT
TRBJ2-1 | many | TRBV29-1 | TRBD2 | CSVEAAGVYNEQFF | TGCAGCGTTGAAGCGGCGGGGGTGTACAATGAGCAGTTCTTC
TRBJ1-1 | many | TRBV10-1 | TRBD1 | CASSESRGNIGDTEAFF | TGCGCCAGCAGTGAGTCCAGGGGGAATATAGGGGACACTGAAGCTTTCTTT
TRBJ1-3 | few | TRBV12-3/TRBV12-4 | . | CASSPNGGRISGNTIYF | TGTGCCAGCAGTCCTAATGGGGGGCGAATCTCTGGAAACACCATATATTTT
TRBJ2-1 | . | TRBV11-3 | . | CASSRRGLNNEQFF | TGTGCCAGCAGCCGCAGGGGATTGAACAATGAGCAGTTCTTC
TRBJ1-1 | . | TRBV3-1 | . | CASSQDKRPEAFF | TGTGCCAGCAGCCAAGATAAGCGGCCTGAAGCTTTCTTT
TRBJ2-5 | . | TRBV12-3/TRBV12-4 | TRBD1 | CASSPGQGVYF | TGTGCCAGCAGTCCCGGACAGGGGGTCTACTTC
TRBJ2-7 | . | TRBV5-1 | TRBD1 | CASSQRTGPSSYEQYF | TGCGCCAGCAGCCAACGGACAGGCCCTAGCTCCTACGAGCAGTACTTC
TRBJ1-2 | few | TRBV11-3 | . | CANHTTTDTYGYTF | TGTGCCAACCACACAACGACTGATACCTATGGCTACACCTTC
TRBJ2-6 | many | TRBV7-3 | . | CASSLRSGAGANVLTF | TGTGCCAGCAGCTTACGTTCGGGGGCCGGGGCCAACGTCCTGACTTTC
TRBJ1-2 | once | TRBV29-1 | TRBD1 | CSAGQAYGYTF | TGCAGCGCCGGACAGGCCTATGGCTACACCTTC
TRBJ1-1 | . | TRBV5-4 | . | CASSSRRSGYTEAFF | TGTGCCAGCAGCTCACGAAGATCAGGTTACACTGAAGCTTTCTTT
TRBJ2-7 | many | TRBV7-2 | TRBD2 | CASSLGSGVTSYEQYF | TGTGCCAGCAGCTTAGGTAGCGGGGTCACCTCCTACGAGCAGTACTTC